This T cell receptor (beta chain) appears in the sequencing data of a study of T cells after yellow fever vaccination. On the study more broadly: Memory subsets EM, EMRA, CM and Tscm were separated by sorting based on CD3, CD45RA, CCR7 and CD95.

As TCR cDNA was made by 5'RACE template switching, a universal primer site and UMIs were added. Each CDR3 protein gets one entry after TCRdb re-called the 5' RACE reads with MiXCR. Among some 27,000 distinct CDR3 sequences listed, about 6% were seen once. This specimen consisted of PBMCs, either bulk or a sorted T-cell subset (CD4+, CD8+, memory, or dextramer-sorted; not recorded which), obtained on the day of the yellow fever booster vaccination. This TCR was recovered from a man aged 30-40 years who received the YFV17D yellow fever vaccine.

In DNA form, the CDR3 reads TGCGCCAGCATATCCAGCGGGGCGAACACCGGGGAGCTGTTTTTT. Amino acids: CASISSGANTGELFF. The rearrangement joins TRBV10-2 to TRBJ2-2; TRBD2 aligns across 7 bases. There are 15 residues in the CDR3. Germline loops: CDR1 WSHSY, CDR2 SAAADI. V was clipped by 7 bases and J by 0 bases; unmatched bases: 5.